The entry that follows covers one T cell receptor (beta chain) sequence. The antigen remains undetermined. These data come from a study of shared clonotypes between healthy human individuals. Sequenced by immunoSEQ multiplex PCR; TCRdb stores in-frame clones only, minus some. Among over a million clones, approximately 70% were seen once, and the ten largest hold approximately 1.5%. Germline V gene data show CDR1 as MNHEY and CDR2 as SMNVEV (reference sequence). The CDR3 is made up of 16 amino acids. With V trimmed by 6 bases and J by 6 bases, 10 bases remained unmatched. Study-wide results and limits: An anticipated effect of sequencing depth on clonotype sharing among donors was recognized.

This chain links TRBV27 with TRBJ1-6; the match to TRBD1 covers 8 bases. Material for sequencing was memory CD4+ T cells sorted from blood. As for subset: CD45RA-negative fraction. This TCR was sampled from a man aged 18-30 years in good health. CDR3 bases: TGTGCCAGCAGCCTTGACAGGGGACTCGCTAATTCACCCCTCCACTTT. Translating it yields CASSLDRGLANSPLHF.